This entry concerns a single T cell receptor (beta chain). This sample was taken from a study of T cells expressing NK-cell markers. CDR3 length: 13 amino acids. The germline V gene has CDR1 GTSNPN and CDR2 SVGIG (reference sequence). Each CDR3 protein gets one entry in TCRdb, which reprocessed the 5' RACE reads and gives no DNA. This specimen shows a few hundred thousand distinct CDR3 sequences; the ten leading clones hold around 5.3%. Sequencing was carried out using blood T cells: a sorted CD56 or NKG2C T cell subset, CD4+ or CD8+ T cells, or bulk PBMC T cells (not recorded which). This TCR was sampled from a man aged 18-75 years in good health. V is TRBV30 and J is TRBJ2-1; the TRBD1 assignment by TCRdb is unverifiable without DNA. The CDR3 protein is CAWSRPGGNEQFF.